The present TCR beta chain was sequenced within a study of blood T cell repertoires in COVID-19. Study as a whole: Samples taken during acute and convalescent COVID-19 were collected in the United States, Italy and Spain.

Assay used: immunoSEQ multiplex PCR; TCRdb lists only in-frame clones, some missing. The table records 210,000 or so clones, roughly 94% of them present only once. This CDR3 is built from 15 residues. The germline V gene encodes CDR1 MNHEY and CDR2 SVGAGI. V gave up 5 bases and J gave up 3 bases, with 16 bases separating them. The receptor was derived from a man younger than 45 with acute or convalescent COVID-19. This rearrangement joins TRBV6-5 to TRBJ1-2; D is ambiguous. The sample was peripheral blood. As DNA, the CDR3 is TGTGCCAGCAGTAGAGGGAAGGAACGATACTATGGCTACACCTTC. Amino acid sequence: CASSRGKERYYGYTF.